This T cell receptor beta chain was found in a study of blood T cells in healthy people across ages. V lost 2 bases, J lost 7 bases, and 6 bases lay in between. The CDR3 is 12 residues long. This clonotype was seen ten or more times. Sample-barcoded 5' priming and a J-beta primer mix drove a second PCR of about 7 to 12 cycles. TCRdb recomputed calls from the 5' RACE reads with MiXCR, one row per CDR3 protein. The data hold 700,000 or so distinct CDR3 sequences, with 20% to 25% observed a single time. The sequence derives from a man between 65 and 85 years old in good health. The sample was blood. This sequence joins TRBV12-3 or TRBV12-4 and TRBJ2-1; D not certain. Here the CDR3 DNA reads TGTGCCAGCAGTTTATCTGAGAATGAGCAGTTCTTC. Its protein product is CASSLSENEQFF.